This T cell receptor beta chain was recorded in a study of blood T cell repertoires in COVID-19. The wider study: The study drew acute and convalescent COVID-19 samples from the United States, Italy and Spain. Sample material is recorded as cDNA or gDNA derived from T cells, B-cell-depleted T cells, or PBMCs.

The authors' processing: Using reference gene primer amplification, nucleated cell counts were estimated. The table came from immunoSEQ multiplex PCR; TCRdb's copy has only in-frame clones and leaves some out. V and J calls and clone size come straight from that table; D and trimming were deduced from the DNA. The sample lists under 40,000 clones, about 80% occurring once. Trimming removed 3 bases at V and 3 bases at J, with 11 bases between. The CDR3 runs to 14 residues. CDR1 is KGHSH and CDR2 is LQKENI in the germline V gene. This receptor was identified in a woman aged 70-85 years with acute or convalescent COVID-19. V usage is TRBV18 and J usage is TRBJ1-1; the D is unclear. Sequencing was carried out using peripheral blood. CDR3 coding DNA: TGTGCCAGCTCACCTTCACCAGAAGACACTGAAGCTTTCTTT. This sequence encodes CASSPSPEDTEAFF.